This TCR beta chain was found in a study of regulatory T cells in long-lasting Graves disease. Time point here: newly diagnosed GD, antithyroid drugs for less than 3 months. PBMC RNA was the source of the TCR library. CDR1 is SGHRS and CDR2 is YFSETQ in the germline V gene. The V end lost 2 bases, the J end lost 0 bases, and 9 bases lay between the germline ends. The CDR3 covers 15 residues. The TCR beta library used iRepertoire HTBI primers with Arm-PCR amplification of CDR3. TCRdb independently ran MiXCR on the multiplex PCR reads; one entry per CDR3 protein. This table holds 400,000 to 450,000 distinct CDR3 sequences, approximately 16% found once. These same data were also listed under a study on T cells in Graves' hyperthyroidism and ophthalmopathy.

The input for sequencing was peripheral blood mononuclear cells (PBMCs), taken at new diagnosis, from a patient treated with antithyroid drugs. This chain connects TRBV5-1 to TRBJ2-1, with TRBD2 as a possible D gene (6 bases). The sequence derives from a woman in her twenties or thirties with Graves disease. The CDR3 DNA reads TGCGCCAGCAGCTTAGGGACTTACTCCTACAATGAGCAGTTCTTC. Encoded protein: CASSLGTYSYNEQFF.